These T cell receptor beta chains were read from a single sample in a study of human T cells and chemical hapten exposure. From the RACE reads, TCRdb called clonotypes with MiXCR, one entry per CDR3 protein. This sample has 65,000 to 85,000 distinct CDR3 sequences; approximately 12% occur once, and the top ten carry roughly 3.6%. The sequencing here drew on whole blood, taken in connection with sensitization to the hapten diphenylcyclopropenone (DPC). The receptors stem from a woman aged 55-75 years with alopecia areata. Some clones in this sample may be carry-over from other donors' samples. Both conserved end residues are part of each CDR3. D genes are given only for firm matches. Clone size is given for some rows only: seen once, a few or many times, or a class if the clone is expanded.

j_gene | abundance | v_gene | d_gene | CDR3aa | CDR3nt
TRBJ1-1 | few | TRBV20-1 | TRBD1 | CSARDRGRQQMNTEAFF | TGCAGTGCTCGGGACAGGGGGCGGCAGCAAATGAACACTGAAGCTTTCTTT
TRBJ1-1 | few | TRBV18 | . | CASSSSNTEAFF | TGTGCCAGCTCATCGTCGAACACTGAAGCTTTCTTT
TRBJ1-6 | . | TRBV18 | TRBD1 | CASSPGQGNSPLHF | TGTGCCAGCTCCCCGGGACAGGGAAATTCACCCCTCCACTTT
TRBJ2-1 | few | TRBV12-5 | TRBD1 | CASGLVLGTGIEQFF | TGTGCTAGTGGTTTGGTATTAGGGACAGGGATTGAGCAGTTCTTC
TRBJ1-1 | . | TRBV27 | . | CASSFGFMNTEAFF | TGTGCCAGCAGTTTCGGGTTCATGAACACTGAAGCTTTCTTT
TRBJ1-1 | . | TRBV12-3/TRBV12-4 | . | CASSLEGTGFFF | TGTGCCAGCAGTTTAGAGGGCACAGGGTTTTTCTTT
TRBJ1-1 | many | TRBV12-3/TRBV12-4 | . | CASIRGYTEAFF | TGTGCCAGCATTCGGGGGTACACTGAAGCTTTCTTT
TRBJ1-1 | few | TRBV12-3/TRBV12-4 | . | CASSITENTEAFF | TGTGCCAGCAGTATAACAGAGAACACTGAAGCTTTCTTT
TRBJ1-2 | many | TRBV29-1 | . | CSVEVSNGYTF | TGCAGCGTTGAAGTCAGTAATGGCTACACCTTC
TRBJ1-6 | few | TRBV6-6 | TRBD1 | CASSNRGQGNSPLHF | TGTGCCAGCAGTAATCGGGGACAGGGGAATTCACCCCTCCACTTT
TRBJ2-5 | few | TRBV3-1 | . | CASSQAPSLRETQYF | TGTGCCAGCAGCCAAGCACCCAGCCTGCGGGAGACCCAGTACTTC
TRBJ1-4 | . | TRBV2 | TRBD1 | CASALDRGNEKLFF | TGTGCCAGCGCACTGGACAGGGGTAATGAAAAACTGTTTTTT
TRBJ2-7 | . | TRBV6-1 | . | CASSEMDIPTYEQYF | TGTGCCAGCAGTGAAATGGACATCCCGACCTACGAGCAGTACTTC
TRBJ1-5 | . | TRBV5-1 | TRBD1 | CASSIGQGGNQPQHF | TGCGCCAGCAGCATCGGACAGGGAGGCAATCAGCCCCAGCATTTT
TRBJ1-6 | . | TRBV12-3/TRBV12-4 | . | CASRRVLDSPLHF | TGTGCCAGCAGGAGAGTCCTGGATTCACCCCTCCACTTT
TRBJ2-5 | . | TRBV7-8 | . | CASSPTTALAKKETQYF | TGTGCCAGCAGCCCCACGACAGCCCTAGCGAAGAAAGAGACCCAGTACTTC
TRBJ2-7 | many | TRBV15 | . | CATSRDHRTYEQYF | TGTGCCACCAGCAGGGACCATAGAACCTACGAGCAGTACTTC
TRBJ1-5 | many | TRBV7-8 | . | CASSLEVGGLNQPQHF | TGTGCCAGCAGCTTAGAGGTGGGAGGGCTCAATCAGCCCCAGCATTTT
TRBJ1-5 | . | TRBV7-2 | . | CASSRGGLQPQHF | TGTGCCAGCAGCCGCGGGGGGCTTCAGCCCCAGCATTTT
TRBJ2-7 | . | TRBV7-9 | TRBD1 | CASTHGTGVNEQYF | TGTGCCAGCACCCACGGGACAGGGGTCAACGAGCAGTACTTC
TRBJ2-4 | . | TRBV15 | . | CATSRGAVRDIQYF | TGTGCCACCAGCAGAGGGGCGGTTAGGGACATTCAGTACTTC
TRBJ1-4 | few | TRBV5-1 | . | CASSLTRRGEKLFF | TGCGCCAGCAGCTTGACGCGACGGGGTGAAAAACTGTTTTTT
TRBJ1-5 | . | TRBV2 | . | CASMRESNQPQHF | TGTGCCAGCATGCGGGAGAGCAATCAGCCCCAGCATTTT
TRBJ2-2 | few | TRBV12-3/TRBV12-4 | TRBD2 | CASRTGTRNTGELFF | TGTGCCAGCAGGACCGGGACTAGGAACACCGGGGAGCTGTTTTTT
TRBJ2-2 | . | TRBV30 | . | CAWSVRNTGELFF | TGTGCCTGGAGTGTACGGAACACCGGGGAGCTGTTTTTT
TRBJ1-1 | many | TRBV29-1 | . | CSVVAQAVDTEAFF | TGCAGCGTTGTAGCCCAGGCGGTAGACACTGAAGCTTTCTTT
TRBJ1-4 | . | TRBV12-3/TRBV12-4 | . | CASSFEPIGTNEKLFF | TGTGCCAGCAGTTTTGAACCAATTGGGACTAATGAAAAACTGTTTTTT
TRBJ1-5 | few | TRBV12-5 | . | CASGLLDSNQPQHF | TGTGCTAGTGGTTTGCTGGACAGCAATCAGCCCCAGCATTTT
TRBJ1-6 | few | TRBV5-1 | . | CASSLLGLSYNSPLHF | TGCGCCAGCAGCTTATTGGGATTGAGCTATAATTCACCCCTCCACTTT
TRBJ2-5 | . | TRBV18 | . | CASSHAKGRETQYF | TGTGCCAGCTCACATGCAAAAGGTCGAGAGACCCAGTACTTC
TRBJ2-1 | . | TRBV11-1 | . | CASSFGGNNEQFF | TGTGCCAGCAGCTTCGGAGGCAACAATGAGCAGTTCTTC
TRBJ2-5 | many | TRBV29-1 | . | CSVENGEERETQYF | TGCAGCGTTGAAAACGGGGAAGAGAGGGAGACCCAGTACTTC
TRBJ1-6 | . | TRBV2 | . | CASSERASYNSPLHF | TGTGCCAGCAGTGAACGGGCCTCCTATAATTCACCCCTCCACTTT
TRBJ1-2 | many | TRBV20-1 | TRBD1 | CSARVTGRGHYGYTF | TGCAGTGCTAGAGTCACAGGGAGGGGGCACTATGGCTACACCTTC
TRBJ2-3 | . | TRBV7-2 | . | CASSRRPDVTTDTQYF | TGTGCCAGCAGCCGAAGGCCGGACGTAACCACAGATACGCAGTATTTT
TRBJ2-2 | . | TRBV29-1 | . | CSVVESTGELFF | TGCAGCGTTGTCGAAAGCACCGGGGAGCTGTTTTTT
TRBJ1-4 | many | TRBV5-1 | TRBD1 | CASSLERADRVNEKLFF | TGCGCCAGCAGCTTGGAACGGGCGGACAGGGTAAACGAAAAACTGTTTTTT
TRBJ2-7 | many | TRBV6-1 | . | CASRPRIYEQYF | TGTGCCAGCAGGCCAAGAATCTACGAGCAGTACTTC
TRBJ2-6 | few | TRBV29-1 | TRBD1 | CSADRGGSGANVLTF | TGCAGCGCGGACAGGGGCGGTTCTGGGGCCAACGTCCTGACTTTC
TRBJ1-4 | . | TRBV29-1 | . | CSASIATNEKLFF | TGCAGCGCTTCGATTGCAACTAATGAAAAACTGTTTTTT
TRBJ2-1 | . | TRBV15 | . | CATSSYVEQFF | TGTGCCACCAGCAGCTACGTTGAGCAGTTCTTC
TRBJ1-1 | many | TRBV20-1 | . | CSARRGAEAFF | TGCAGTGCTAGGAGAGGTGCTGAAGCTTTCTTT
TRBJ2-7 | few | TRBV7-6 | . | CASSPVDGGRTNEQYF | TGTGCCAGCAGCCCCGTAGATGGGGGCAGGACTAATGAGCAGTACTTC
TRBJ1-6 | . | TRBV3-1 | TRBD1 | CASSQNRGSHSPLHF | TGTGCCAGCAGCCAAAACAGGGGCTCGCATTCACCCCTCCACTTT
TRBJ1-3 | many | TRBV7-8 | TRBD1 | CASSARDRGTGNTIYF | TGTGCCAGCAGCGCCAGGGACAGGGGAACTGGAAACACCATATATTTT
TRBJ2-7 | many | TRBV4-1 | TRBD2 | CASSHTSGGLHEQYF | TGCGCCAGCAGCCACACTAGCGGGGGTCTCCACGAGCAGTACTTC